This T cell receptor beta chain appears in the sequencing data of a study of blood T cell repertoires in COVID-19. As originally analysed: Reference gene primers were amplified, and this amplification served to estimate nucleated cell counts. Method: immunoSEQ multiplex PCR; TCRdb's copy keeps in-frame clones and lacks some. Clonal size and the V and J genes are those of that table, whereas D and trimming came from the DNA. The sample includes 160,000 or so clones, over 75% seen only once; the top ten take about 6.8%. The V segment lost 7 bases and the J segment 1 base; nucleotides outside the gene matches: 6. The germline CDR1 and CDR2 sequences are SQVTM and ANQGSEA. The CDR3 loop spans 14 amino acids. This clone has just a few counts.

Sequenced: peripheral blood. The rearrangement links TRBV29-1 to TRBJ1-1; 10 bases are a match to TRBD1. This receptor was identified in an older man with active or convalescent COVID-19. DNA of the CDR3: TGCAGCGCCCTTCGGGACAGGGGGAACACTGAAGCTTTCTTT. Protein sequence: CSALRDRGNTEAFF.